This T cell receptor (beta chain) was observed in a study of T cell responses to AZD1222 COVID-19 vaccine (dated by TCRdb to 2020 to 2022). Study-level background: AZD1222 recipients with second doses at about 4 weeks or about 12 weeks were pooled, because spike-specific TCR depth and breadth did not differ between schedules. TCR sequencing covered approximately 230 trial participants: approximately 200 given two doses of AZD1222 and 26 given two doses of MenACWY control vaccine. Trial participants were enrolled by age into 18-55, 56-69 and 70-plus year subgroups, with approximately 160, 26 and 62 TCR-sequenced participants respectively.

The CDR3 regions of human TCRbeta chains were analyzed by immunosequencing. In the original analysis: Repertoire TCRs were matched against a reference library of SARS-CoV-2-specific TCRs generated with the MIRA antigen-specificity platform. Breadth was defined as the fraction of unique TCRs that were SARS-CoV-2-associated. Depth was defined as the fraction of total T cells that were SARS-CoV-2-associated. Each spike-specific TCR was assigned to its reactive spike region and to a CD4 or CD8 class using the MIRA data. Log10-transformed breadth and depth values were compared by one-way ANOVA with Sidak's multiple comparisons tests. The immuneACCESS repertoire file appears here via TCRdb, limited to in-frame rearrangements. These files lack a portion of the clones; in checked studies, under half of the deficit traces to unresolved V genes, and the cause of the others is not known. V, J and clone size derive from that table, while D and trimming were established from the DNA sequence. Within this sample are approximately 130,000 clones, with roughly 89% of them counted one time only. Of the sample, roughly a quarter falls within the top ten clones.

Concerning this clone itself: Its antigen has not been determined. Base-call qualities are not available, and no considerably larger clone is one nucleotide away.

Findings and caveats that apply to the study as a whole: Because no day 14 peak-response samples were available, repertoires were characterized only after the peak T cell response. Conclusions about previously exposed vaccinees were limited because only a handful of AZD1222 recipients were SARS-CoV-2 seropositive at baseline. In the small 56-69-year group, the increase in depth fell short of significance, most likely because of low power. CD4 TCRs associated with the vaccine covered the entire spike protein, and the dominant responses were in regions 160-218 and 743-854. Participants were mostly white British, with more females than males. The authors suggested clonal diversity may have been underestimated. Epitopes outside the regions mutated in the B.1.351 and B.1.1.7 variants were reportedly recognized by nearly half of the unique spike-specific TCRs. Spike-specific TCR breadth and depth rose significantly after two AZD1222 doses compared with day 0 and with MenACWY recipients.

The CDR3, from cysteine to phenylalanine, totals 13 residues. Left in the record is the CDR3 DNA by itself, 39 bases read in frame from the first base. Trimming costs V 1 base and J 4 bases, and their ends lie 5 bases apart. As encoded in the germline V gene, CDR1 is SNHLY while CDR2 is FYNNEI. Per the publication, the time point label means: baseline before first vaccination. The vaccinee samples were drawn from two UK trials, COV001 and COV002, one of which was a single-blind randomized controlled phase 2/3 trial testing AZD1222 (ChAdOx1 nCoV-19) in healthy adults. Trial participant PBMC samples were collected at day 0 and day 28 after the second dose for TCRbeta chain sequencing.

The sequencing here drew on peripheral blood, taken on day 0 of AZD1222 vaccination. The TCR comes from an adult in good health. Here the chain combines TRBV2 and TRBJ1-3; the D gene identity is not certain. The nucleotide sequence is TGTGCCAGCAGTGAAGTTAGAGGAAACACCATATATTTT. This yields the protein CASSEVRGNTIYF.